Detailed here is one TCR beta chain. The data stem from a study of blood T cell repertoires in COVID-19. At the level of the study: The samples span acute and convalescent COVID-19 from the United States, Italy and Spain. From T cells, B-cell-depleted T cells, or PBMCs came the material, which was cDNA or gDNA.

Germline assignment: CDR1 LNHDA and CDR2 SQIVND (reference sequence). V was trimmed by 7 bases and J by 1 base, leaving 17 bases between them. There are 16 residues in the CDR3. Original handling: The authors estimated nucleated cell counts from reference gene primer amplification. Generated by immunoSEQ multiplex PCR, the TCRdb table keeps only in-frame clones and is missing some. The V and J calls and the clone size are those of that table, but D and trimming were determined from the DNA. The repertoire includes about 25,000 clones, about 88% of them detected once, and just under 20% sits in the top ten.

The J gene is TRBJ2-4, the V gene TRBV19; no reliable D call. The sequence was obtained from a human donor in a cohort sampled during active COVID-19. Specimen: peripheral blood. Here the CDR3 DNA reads TGTGCCAGTACCCCGTGGCAGTACGGGGCCAAAAACATTCAGTACTTC. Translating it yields CASTPWQYGAKNIQYF.